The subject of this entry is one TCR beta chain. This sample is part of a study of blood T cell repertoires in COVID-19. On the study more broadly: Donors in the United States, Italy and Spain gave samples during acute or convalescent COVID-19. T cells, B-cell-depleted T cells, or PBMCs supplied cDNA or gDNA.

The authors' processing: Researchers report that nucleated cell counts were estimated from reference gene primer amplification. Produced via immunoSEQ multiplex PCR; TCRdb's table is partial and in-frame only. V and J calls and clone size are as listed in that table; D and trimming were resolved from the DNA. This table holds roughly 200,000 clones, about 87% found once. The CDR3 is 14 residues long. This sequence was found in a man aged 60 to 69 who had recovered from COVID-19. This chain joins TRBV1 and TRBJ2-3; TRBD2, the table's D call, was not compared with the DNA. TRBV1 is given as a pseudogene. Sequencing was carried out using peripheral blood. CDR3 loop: CTSRIAGECDTQYF. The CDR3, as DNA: TGCACCAGCAGAATAGCGGGAGAGTGTGATACGCAGTATTTT.